This passage covers 15 T cell receptor beta chains from one sample sequenced in a study of cytomegalovirus exposure and HLA in healthy donors. Primers included in the PCR were 60 Vbeta and 13 Jbeta primers. Assay: immunoSEQ multiplex PCR; the TCRdb copy retains only in-frame clones and omits some. The sample lists roughly 130,000 clones; about 8.5% were seen once. Sequenced material: PBMCs. The receptors were gathered from a man in his forties in good health and CMV-seronegative.

This chain connects TRBV19 to TRBJ2-3; 13 bases are shared with TRBD2. V lost 4 bases and J lost 3; bases outside the gene matches: 4. The V gene's germline CDR1 is LNHDA and CDR2 SQIVND (reference sequence). This CDR3 has 16 residues. The CDR3 nucleotides are TGTGCCAGTAGTAAACTGACTAGCGGGGGGACAGATACGCAGTATTTT. Amino acid sequence: CASSKLTSGGTDTQYF.

This clone was detected only a few times. J is TRBJ2-3 and V is TRBV5-1, with D maybe TRBD1 (6 bases). Germline CDR1 is SGHRS and CDR2 is YFSETQ. V lost 5 bases, J lost 2 bases, and 18 bases lay in between. CDR3 size: 16 residues. The CDR3 is CASRRRQVSPTDTQYF. CDR3 nucleotides: TGCGCCAGCAGACGGCGACAGGTCTCTCCCACAGATACGCAGTATTTT.

The chain joins TRBV11-2 to TRBJ1-4, with 7 bases that match TRBD1. Germline V gene data show CDR1 as SGHAT and CDR2 as FQNNGV. With 4 bases clipped from V and 10 bases from J, the junction kept 3 bases outside the gene matches. The CDR3 length is 12 residues. The CDR3 nucleotides read TGTGCCAGCAGCTGGGACAGTCGAAAACTGTTTTTT. Its translation is CASSWDSRKLFF.

The chain employs TRBV13 and TRBJ2-1; 10 bases agree with TRBD2. V trimming: 4 bases; J trimming: 2 bases; junction bases outside the gene matches: 5. The CDR3 covers 16 residues. Germline-derived CDR1 and CDR2 are PRHDT and FYEKMQ (reference sequence). CDR3 sequence reads: CASSSLAGATYNEQFF. The CDR3 nucleotides read TGTGCCAGCAGCTCCCTAGCGGGGGCTACCTACAATGAGCAGTTCTTC.

The chain links TRBV7-9 to TRBJ1-1; 11 nucleotides align to TRBD1. Germline V gene data show CDR1 as SEHNR and CDR2 as FQNEAQ (reference sequence). The CDR3 totals 15 residues. V dropped 5 bases and J dropped 5; count of bases not matched to a gene: 7. The CDR3 sequence is CASSPDRGQYTEAFF. Written as DNA, the CDR3 is TGTGCCAGCAGCCCGGACAGGGGGCAATATACTGAAGCTTTCTTT.

The V call is TRBV4-1, the J call TRBJ1-4; possibly TRBD1 for D (5 bases). The CDR3 extends over 15 amino acids. Germline CDR1 is MGHRA and CDR2 is YSYEKL. V dropped 4 bases and J dropped 2 bases, with 11 bases sitting between them. CDR3 sequence reads: CASSRGASTNEKLFF. The DNA for the CDR3 is TGCGCCAGCAGCCGTGGGGCTTCGACTAATGAAAAACTGTTTTTT.

This clone was seen a handful of times. The V call is TRBV7-9, the J call TRBJ2-1, with D tentatively TRBD1 (5 bases). The CDR3 is 15 residues long. V gave up 5 bases and J gave up 7 bases, with 18 bases separating them. Per the germline V gene, CDR1 is SEHNR and CDR2 is FQNEAQ (reference sequence). Here the CDR3 reads CASSQWGANSNEQFF. The CDR3 DNA reads as TGTGCCAGCAGCCAGTGGGGCGCGAATAGTAATGAGCAGTTCTTC. Full variable domain (outside the CDR3, taken from reference TRBV7-9 and TRBJ2-1): DTGVSQNPRHKITKRGQNVTFRCDPISEHNRLYWYRQTLGQGPEFLTYFQNEAQLEKSRLLSDRFSAERPKGSFSTLEIQRTEQGDSAMYLCASSQWGANSNEQFFGPGTRLTVL.

This clone was recorded a few times. The chain recombines TRBV4-2 with TRBJ2-3, with TRBD2 identical over 10 bases. Germline V CDR1 and CDR2: LGHNA, YNFKEQ. This CDR3 contains 19 residues. The trim removed 0 bases at V and 2 bases at J, leaving 11 bases unmatched. This CDR3 is CASSQDQRVSGGLTDTQYF. In DNA form, the CDR3 reads TGTGCCAGCAGCCAAGATCAGAGGGTTAGCGGGGGGCTCACAGATACGCAGTATTTT.

The J gene is TRBJ1-2, the V gene TRBV28; 10 nucleotides agree with TRBD1. Germline assignment: CDR1 MDHEN and CDR2 SYDVKM. The J segment lost 8 bases and the V segment lost 6 bases, leaving 12 bases of the junction unmatched. This CDR3 is 15 amino acids long. The CDR3, as DNA: TGTGCCAGCAGCCAGACAGGGGGCGCGATCAAGGGCTACACCTTC. Residues: CASSQTGGAIKGYTF.

This clone turned up a few times. The chain is built from TRBV29-1 and TRBJ2-3; 7 bases are shared with TRBD2. After removal of 4 bases from V and 8 bases from J, the junction contained 3 bases not matched to a gene. Germline V gene lookup returns CDR1 SQVTM and CDR2 ANQGSEA. The CDR3 has 11 residues. CDR3 sequence: CSVGGGGTQYF. CDR3 nucleotide sequence: TGCAGCGTTGGTGGGGGGGGTACGCAGTATTTT.

This clone came up a few times. The chain carries TRBV6-5 and TRBJ1-1; D remains unclear. Germline V gene data show CDR1 as MNHEY and CDR2 as SVGAGI. V lost 6 bases, J lost 9 bases, and 17 bases lay in between. This CDR3 contains 13 residues. The CDR3 protein is CASSTLPGAQAFF. DNA for the CDR3: TGTGCCAGCAGCACATTGCCCGGAGCCCAAGCTTTCTTT.

This rearrangement joins TRBV6-1 to TRBJ1-3; no definite D call. V lost 2 bases and J lost 2, with 4 bases in between. This CDR3 contains 13 residues. The germline V gene has CDR1 MNHNS and CDR2 SASEGT. As DNA, the CDR3 is TGTGCCAGCAGTGAACGGGCTGGAAACACCATATATTTT. This translates into CASSERAGNTIYF.

This clone was recorded a few times. The V call is TRBV5-1, the J call TRBJ1-5; 11 positions match TRBD1. The CDR3 runs 16 residues. V shed 3 bases and J 6 bases; nucleotides not matched to a gene: 8. Germline-derived CDR1 and CDR2 are SGHRS and YFSETQ. The CDR3, as DNA: TGCGCCAGCAGCTCCGGACAGGGGGCGATCGGTCAGCCCCAGCATTTT. It specifies CASSSGQGAIGQPQHF.

The chain uses TRBV5-4 and TRBJ2-3; perhaps TRBD1 as D (6 bases). The CDR3 extends over 14 amino acids. Germline CDR1 and CDR2: SGHNT and YYREEE (reference sequence). V lost 4 bases, J lost 2 bases, and 11 bases lay in between. This CDR3 reads CASSGDIITDTQYF. DNA of the CDR3: TGTGCCAGCAGCGGGGACATTATCACAGATACGCAGTATTTT.

This clone was picked up a small number of times. This chain connects TRBV18 to TRBJ2-2, with TRBD1 identical over 7 bases. The CDR3 sequence is 15 residues long. Unmatched junction bases numbered 7, after V lost 2 bases and J lost 7 bases. Germline lookup yields CDR1 KGHSH and CDR2 LQKENI. CDR3 nucleotide sequence: TGTGCCAGCTCACCATCCAGGGGGTCGGTCGGGGAGCTGTTTTTT. Encoded protein: CASSPSRGSVGELFF.